The following is a T cell receptor (beta chain) sequence with its context. Its specific antigen is unknown. No qualities accompany the bases; no much larger clone lies one base away. This sample is part of a study of cytomegalovirus exposure and HLA in healthy donors (dated 2017 in TCRdb). With regard to the full study: A later analysis indicated that the 110 or so validation repertoires were generated on the platform also employed for the 600 to 750 repertoires of the first cohort. The study combined high-throughput TCR immunosequencing, statistical association of individual TCRs with disease status, and machine learning to predict cytomegalovirus infection status. The aim of the study was to test whether cataloging public T cell receptors could identify signatures of past pathogen exposure. A separate validation cohort of 100 to 150 different subjects was used in addition to the approximately 700-subject first cohort.

Donors formed part of the validation cohort, which comprised some 120 subjects and was distinct from the first cohort of 550 to 850 subjects. The library was obtained by the immunoSEQ multiplex PCR assay. Processing in the source paper ran as follows. To diagnose cytomegalovirus status from the catalog of TCR beta chain sequences, a statistical classification framework was built. The immuneACCESS repertoire file appears here via TCRdb, limited to in-frame rearrangements. These files lack a portion of the clones; in checked studies, under half of the deficit traces to unresolved V genes, and the cause of the others is not known. The DNA gave D and trimming, while V, J and clone size come from that table. Here the sample has about 360,000 clones; roughly 90% occur a single time. Roughly 0.75% of the sample is held by the ten biggest clonotypes. The CDR3 covers 15 residues, taking in both the cysteine and the phenylalanine. CDR3 DNA only is kept here, 45 bases in frame from base 1. The trim is 4 bases for V and 0 bases for J, with a gap of 11 bases between the germline ends. CDR1 and CDR2 were assigned from the germline V gene as KGHSH and LQKENI.

The research as a whole found: The validation cohort had no HLA typing available for a later analysis, so co-occurrence within that cohort was assessed over all 120 or so repertoires. According to the authors, the approach could potentially be generalized to other disease states and immunological phenotypes. Most TCR sequences were seen in very few donors, while some public TCRs were found in many individuals. In a later analysis, TCRs clustered in the first cohort were found to also tend to co-occur in the approximately 120 validation repertoires, with 90% to 95% of cluster scores above 0. In vitro tests confirmed that a few of the cytomegalovirus-associated TCR beta chains recognize cytomegalovirus antigens. The classifier was reported to diagnose cytomegalovirus status with high specificity and sensitivity in both the original cohort and the validation cohort. The study listed 164 TCR beta chains as associated with cytomegalovirus.

Material for sequencing was PBMCs. Recombination joined TRBV18 with TRBJ2-3, with no reliable assignment of the D segment. The source is a woman younger than 30 in good health and CMV-seronegative. The CDR3: CASSLQAPSTDTQYF. The sequenced DNA is TGTGCCAGCTCACTCCAGGCACCCAGCACAGATACGCAGTATTTT.